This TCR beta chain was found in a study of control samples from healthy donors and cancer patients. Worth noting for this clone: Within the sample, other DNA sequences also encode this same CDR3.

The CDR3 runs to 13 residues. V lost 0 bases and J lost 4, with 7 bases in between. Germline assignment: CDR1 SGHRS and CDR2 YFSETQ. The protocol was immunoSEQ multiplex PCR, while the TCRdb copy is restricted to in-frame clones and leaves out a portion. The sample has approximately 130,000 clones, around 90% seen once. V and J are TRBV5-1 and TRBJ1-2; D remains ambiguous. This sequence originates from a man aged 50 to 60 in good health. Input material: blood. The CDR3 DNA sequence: TGCGCCAGCAGCTTGGGGGATGGCTATGGCTACACCTTC. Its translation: CASSLGDGYGYTF.